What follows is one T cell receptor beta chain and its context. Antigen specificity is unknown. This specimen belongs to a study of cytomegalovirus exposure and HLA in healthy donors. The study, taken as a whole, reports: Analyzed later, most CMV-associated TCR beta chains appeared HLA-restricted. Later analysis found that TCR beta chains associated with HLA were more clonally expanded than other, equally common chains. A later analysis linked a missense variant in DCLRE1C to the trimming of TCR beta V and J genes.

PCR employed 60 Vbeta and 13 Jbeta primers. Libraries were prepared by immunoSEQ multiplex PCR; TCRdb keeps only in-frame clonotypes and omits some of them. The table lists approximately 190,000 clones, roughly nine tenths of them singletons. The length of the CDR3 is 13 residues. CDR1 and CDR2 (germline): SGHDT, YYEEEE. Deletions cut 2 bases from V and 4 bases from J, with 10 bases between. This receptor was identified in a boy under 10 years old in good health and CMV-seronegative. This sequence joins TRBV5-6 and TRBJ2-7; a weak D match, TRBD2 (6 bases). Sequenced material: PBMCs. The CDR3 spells CASSFRGTYEQYF. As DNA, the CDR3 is TGTGCCAGCAGCTTTCGAGGGACTTACGAGCAGTACTTC.